The rows below give T cell receptor beta chains drawn from one sample of a study of T cell responses to AZD1222 COVID-19 vaccine. The method was immunoSEQ multiplex PCR; TCRdb's version includes in-frame clones alone and lacks a portion of them. The sample lists more than 100,000 clones; roughly 87% were seen once. The starting material was peripheral blood, obtained on day 0 of AZD1222 vaccination. The receptors were sampled from an adult in good health. Each CDR3 is given with its conserved first and last residue. The order of the fields is V gene, D gene, J gene, clone size, CDR3 protein, CDR3 DNA. A D gene is named only where the DNA matches it firmly. Expanded clones get a size class; other rows say once, few or many, or leave the size out.

V: TRBV29-1
D: -
J: TRBJ2-1
size: -
CDR3: CSVVGQSSYNEQFF
DNA: TGCAGCGTTGTAGGCCAGAGCTCCTACAATGAGCAGTTCTTC

V: TRBV7-9
D: -
J: TRBJ1-5
size: -
CDR3: CATQPLTSGTHSNQPQHF
DNA: TGTGCCACCCAACCGCTCACCTCCGGGACACATAGCAATCAGCCCCAGCATTTT

V: TRBV5-1
D: TRBD1
J: TRBJ2-3
size: -
CDR3: CASSLYRDSRNTDTQYF
DNA: TGCGCCAGCAGCTTGTACCGGGACAGTAGAAACACAGATACGCAGTATTTT

V: TRBV28
D: -
J: TRBJ2-2
size: -
CDR3: CASRTPRRVPGELFF
DNA: TGTGCCAGCAGAACTCCCCGGCGGGTCCCCGGGGAGCTGTTTTTT

V: TRBV7-9
D: -
J: TRBJ1-2
size: -
CDR3: CASSLGEGPHGYTF
DNA: TGTGCCAGCAGCTTAGGAGAAGGACCTCACGGCTACACCTTC

V: TRBV4-1
D: -
J: TRBJ2-1
size: -
CDR3: CASSLRGGANEQFF
DNA: TGCGCCAGCAGCCTAAGAGGAGGGGCGAATGAGCAGTTCTTC

V: TRBV12-5
D: -
J: TRBJ2-3
size: -
CDR3: CASGLPRFSTDTQYF
DNA: TGTGCTAGTGGTTTGCCCCGTTTCAGTACAGATACGCAGTATTTT

V: TRBV11-2
D: -
J: TRBJ2-2
size: -
CDR3: CASSISLGITANTGELFF
DNA: TGTGCCAGCAGCATTTCCTTAGGGATTACCGCGAACACCGGGGAGCTGTTTTTT

V: TRBV6-5
D: -
J: TRBJ1-5
size: -
CDR3: CASTPPGNSNQPQHF
DNA: TGTGCCAGCACCCCCCCGGGGAATAGCAATCAGCCCCAGCATTTT

V: TRBV2
D: -
J: TRBJ1-1
size: -
CDR3: CASWRERGNTEAFF
DNA: TGTGCCAGCTGGCGGGAGCGGGGTAACACTGAAGCTTTCTTT

V: TRBV12-3/TRBV12-4
D: TRBD1
J: TRBJ2-7
size: -
CDR3: CASSRDRGAEQYF
DNA: TGTGCCAGCAGCCGGGACAGGGGGGCCGAGCAGTACTTC

V: TRBV11-3
D: TRBD1
J: TRBJ2-7
size: once
CDR3: CASSSPGQGSRREQYF
DNA: TGTGCCAGCAGCTCACCGGGACAGGGGTCCCGGAGGGAGCAGTACTTC

V: TRBV28
D: TRBD1
J: TRBJ1-1
size: -
CDR3: CTTGQGGTEAFF
DNA: TGTACGACGGGACAGGGGGGGACTGAAGCTTTCTTT

V: TRBV5-1
D: -
J: TRBJ2-7
size: -
CDR3: CASSLGQLTYEQYF
DNA: TGCGCCAGCAGCTTGGGCCAGTTGACCTACGAGCAGTACTTC

V: TRBV7-8
D: -
J: TRBJ1-1
size: -
CDR3: CASSLARGTPGVTEAFF
DNA: TGTGCCAGCAGCTTAGCGAGGGGGACACCAGGAGTCACTGAAGCTTTCTTT

V: TRBV2
D: -
J: TRBJ2-7
size: -
CDR3: CASSESSGYEQYF
DNA: TGTGCCAGCAGTGAAAGCTCCGGATACGAGCAGTACTTC

V: TRBV7-6
D: -
J: TRBJ2-7
size: -
CDR3: CASSMGYEQYF
DNA: TGTGCCAGCAGCATGGGGTACGAGCAGTACTTC

V: TRBV11-3
D: -
J: TRBJ2-1
size: once
CDR3: CASSSGVDNEQFF
DNA: TGTGCCAGCAGCTCCGGGGTCGACAATGAGCAGTTCTTC

V: TRBV5-1
D: TRBD1
J: TRBJ2-1
size: -
CDR3: CASSSIRDRPGRQFF
DNA: TGCGCCAGCAGCTCAATCCGGGACAGGCCGGGTAGGCAGTTCTTC

V: TRBV5-4
D: TRBD2
J: TRBJ2-3
size: -
CDR3: CASSLGPAGGTDTQYF
DNA: TGTGCCAGCAGCTTGGGGCCAGCGGGAGGCACAGATACGCAGTATTTT

V: TRBV19
D: TRBD1
J: TRBJ1-3
size: -
CDR3: CASTILTGTGNTIYF
DNA: TGTGCTTCTACTATTTTGACAGGGACGGGAAACACCATATATTTT

V: TRBV19
D: -
J: TRBJ1-2
size: -
CDR3: CASSISSNYGYTF
DNA: TGTGCCAGTAGTATTTCCAGCAACTATGGCTACACCTTC

V: TRBV7-9
D: TRBD2
J: TRBJ2-1
size: -
CDR3: CASSFQTSGFSNEQFF
DNA: TGTGCCAGCAGCTTCCAGACTAGCGGGTTCTCCAATGAGCAGTTCTTC

V: TRBV28
D: -
J: TRBJ1-5
size: -
CDR3: CASRTNQPQHF
DNA: TGTGCCAGCAGGACAAATCAGCCCCAGCATTTT

V: TRBV5-6
D: TRBD2
J: TRBJ2-1
size: -
CDR3: CASRGTRLYNEQFF
DNA: TGTGCCAGCAGAGGGACTAGACTCTACAATGAGCAGTTCTTC

V: TRBV19
D: -
J: TRBJ2-5
size: -
CDR3: CASSVSGRSRTQYF
DNA: TGTGCCAGTAGTGTTTCGGGCAGGTCTAGGACCCAGTACTTC

V: TRBV29-1
D: -
J: TRBJ2-5
size: -
CDR3: CSAQKSGTYQETQYF
DNA: TGCAGCGCCCAAAAATCCGGGACCTATCAAGAGACCCAGTACTTC

V: TRBV7-9
D: -
J: TRBJ1-1
size: -
CDR3: CASSLEWGLNTEAFF
DNA: TGTGCCAGCAGCTTAGAATGGGGGCTGAACACTGAAGCTTTCTTT

V: TRBV7-9
D: -
J: TRBJ2-7
size: -
CDR3: CASSLGAYEQYF
DNA: TGTGCCAGCAGCTTAGGGGCGTACGAGCAGTACTTC

V: TRBV30
D: -
J: TRBJ1-6
size: -
CDR3: CAWSVNHPPYNSPLHF
DNA: TGTGCCTGGAGTGTTAACCACCCCCCCTATAATTCACCCCTCCACTTT

V: TRBV5-1
D: -
J: TRBJ2-5
size: -
CDR3: CASSSGYQETQYF
DNA: TGCGCCAGCAGCTCAGGGTACCAAGAGACCCAGTACTTC

V: TRBV9
D: -
J: TRBJ2-7
size: many
CDR3: CASSVGEAGSYEQYF
DNA: TGTGCCAGCAGCGTAGGTGAGGCGGGGTCCTACGAGCAGTACTTC

V: TRBV11-3
D: TRBD2
J: TRBJ2-7
size: -
CDR3: CASNQLASGKNEQYF
DNA: TGTGCCAGCAACCAGTTGGCTAGCGGGAAGAACGAGCAGTACTTC

V: TRBV4-1
D: -
J: TRBJ2-4
size: -
CDR3: CASSFGVGNIQYF
DNA: TGCGCCAGCAGCTTCGGGGTAGGAAACATTCAGTACTTC

V: TRBV7-3
D: -
J: TRBJ1-3
size: -
CDR3: CASSLGSGNTIYF
DNA: TGTGCCAGCAGCCTCGGGTCTGGAAACACCATATATTTT

V: TRBV7-3
D: TRBD2
J: TRBJ2-7
size: -
CDR3: CASSYVAGGRYEQYF
DNA: TGTGCCAGCAGCTATGTAGCGGGGGGGCGGTACGAGCAGTACTTC

V: TRBV19
D: -
J: TRBJ2-7
size: -
CDR3: CASRLAPTYEQYF
DNA: TGTGCCAGTAGACTAGCACCCACCTACGAGCAGTACTTC

V: TRBV25-1
D: TRBD1
J: TRBJ1-3
size: -
CDR3: CASRDRTSGNTIYF
DNA: TGTGCCAGCCGGGACAGGACCTCTGGAAACACCATATATTTT

V: TRBV21-1
D: -
J: TRBJ2-4
size: -
CDR3: CARAGTGTNIQYF
DNA: TGTGCCAGGGCCGGGACAGGGACAAACATTCAGTACTTC